Listed below are T cell receptor beta chains from one sample, sequenced in a study of shared clonotypes between healthy human individuals. The data were produced by immunoSEQ multiplex PCR, yet TCRdb's version contains in-frame clones alone and is incomplete. The sample contains around 2,100,000 clones, about 95% of which appear only once. The sample consisted of naive CD8+ T cells sorted from blood. These receptors were collected from a man between 18 and 29 years old in good health. CDR3s include the opening cysteine and the closing phenylalanine or tryptophan. Fields, in order: V gene, D gene, J gene, clone size, CDR3 protein, CDR3 DNA. A D gene is named only where the DNA matches it firmly. Size tells how often a clone was seen (once, few, many) or the class of an expanded clone, and some rows leave it out.

v_call: TRBV4-1; d_call: -; j_call: TRBJ2-5; clone_size: once; cdr3_aa: CASSQNVGQWTQYF; cdr3_nt: TGCGCCAGCAGCCAAAACGTCGGACAGTGGACCCAGTACTTC
v_call: TRBV2; d_call: -; j_call: TRBJ2-7; clone_size: few; cdr3_aa: CASTGTNSGEQYF; cdr3_nt: TGTGCCAGCACCGGGACCAACTCCGGCGAGCAGTACTTC
v_call: TRBV29-1; d_call: TRBD2; j_call: TRBJ2-3; clone_size: -; cdr3_aa: CSVEPLADNTDTQYF; cdr3_nt: TGCAGCGTTGAACCTCTAGCGGACAACACAGATACGCAGTATTTT
v_call: TRBV7-9; d_call: TRBD1; j_call: TRBJ2-7; clone_size: -; cdr3_aa: CASSPPGQPYEQYF; cdr3_nt: TGTGCCAGCAGCCCACCGGGACAGCCCTACGAGCAGTACTTC
v_call: TRBV29-1; d_call: -; j_call: TRBJ2-7; clone_size: few; cdr3_aa: CSVASLSSYEQYF; cdr3_nt: TGCAGCGTCGCGAGCCTGAGCTCCTACGAGCAGTACTTC
v_call: TRBV5-8; d_call: -; j_call: TRBJ2-3; clone_size: -; cdr3_aa: CASSNSYSTDTQYF; cdr3_nt: TGTGCCAGCAGCAACAGCTACAGCACAGATACGCAGTATTTT
v_call: TRBV9; d_call: -; j_call: TRBJ2-7; clone_size: -; cdr3_aa: CASSVEGAVTPSYEQYF; cdr3_nt: TGTGCCAGCAGCGTAGAGGGTGCGGTTACTCCCTCCTACGAGCAGTACTTC
v_call: TRBV13; d_call: TRBD2; j_call: TRBJ2-7; clone_size: -; cdr3_aa: CASSGGVRYEQYF; cdr3_nt: TGTGCCAGCAGCGGGGGGGTTCGCTACGAGCAGTACTTC
v_call: TRBV7-9; d_call: -; j_call: TRBJ2-5; clone_size: -; cdr3_aa: CASSGRASLGETQYF; cdr3_nt: TGTGCCAGCAGCGGGCGGGCTAGCCTTGGGGAGACCCAGTACTTC
v_call: TRBV6-6; d_call: -; j_call: TRBJ2-7; clone_size: once; cdr3_aa: CASNLQAESSYEQYF; cdr3_nt: TGTGCCAGCAACCTACAGGCGGAAAGCTCCTACGAGCAGTACTTC
v_call: TRBV9; d_call: -; j_call: TRBJ2-2; clone_size: once; cdr3_aa: CASSALLGPNTGELFF; cdr3_nt: TGTGCCAGCAGCGCCCTTCTGGGACCGAACACCGGGGAGCTGTTTTTT
v_call: TRBV7-6; d_call: TRBD2; j_call: TRBJ2-1; clone_size: -; cdr3_aa: CASSPLVVLAGTYNEQFF; cdr3_nt: TGTGCCAGCAGCCCCCTTGTCGTACTAGCGGGAACCTACAATGAGCAGTTCTTC
v_call: TRBV2; d_call: -; j_call: TRBJ2-7; clone_size: -; cdr3_aa: CASSGPGDEQYF; cdr3_nt: TGTGCCAGCAGTGGGCCCGGGGACGAGCAGTACTTC
v_call: TRBV27; d_call: TRBD2; j_call: TRBJ2-5; clone_size: -; cdr3_aa: CASSLIGGIETQYF; cdr3_nt: TGTGCCAGCAGTTTAATCGGGGGGATAGAGACCCAGTACTTC
v_call: TRBV7-9; d_call: TRBD2; j_call: TRBJ2-5; clone_size: -; cdr3_aa: CASSFQIAGEETQYF; cdr3_nt: TGTGCCAGCAGCTTTCAAATAGCGGGAGAAGAGACCCAGTACTTC
v_call: TRBV28; d_call: TRBD2; j_call: TRBJ2-1; clone_size: -; cdr3_aa: CASSLYPSGAIYDEQFF; cdr3_nt: TGTGCCAGCAGTTTATATCCTAGCGGGGCGATTTACGATGAGCAGTTCTTC
v_call: TRBV6-1; d_call: TRBD2; j_call: TRBJ2-7; clone_size: -; cdr3_aa: CASSTGGGEQYF; cdr3_nt: TGTGCCAGCAGTACGGGGGGAGGGGAGCAGTACTTC
v_call: TRBV5-8; d_call: -; j_call: TRBJ2-5; clone_size: -; cdr3_aa: CASSLKVVPQETQYF; cdr3_nt: TGTGCCAGCAGCTTGAAAGTCGTTCCCCAAGAGACCCAGTACTTC
v_call: TRBV6-1; d_call: TRBD1; j_call: TRBJ1-2; clone_size: -; cdr3_aa: CASSEPTGAGYGYTF; cdr3_nt: TGTGCCAGCAGTGAACCGACAGGGGCTGGCTATGGCTACACCTTC
v_call: TRBV29-1; d_call: TRBD1; j_call: TRBJ2-5; clone_size: -; cdr3_aa: CSVDRDSGRGGTQYF; cdr3_nt: TGCAGCGTTGATAGGGACAGCGGCCGGGGTGGGACCCAGTACTTC
v_call: TRBV25-1; d_call: -; j_call: TRBJ1-2; clone_size: -; cdr3_aa: CASSEGWGYGYTF; cdr3_nt: TGTGCCAGCAGTGAGGGTTGGGGTTATGGCTACACCTTC
v_call: TRBV7-2; d_call: TRBD2; j_call: TRBJ2-7; clone_size: -; cdr3_aa: CASSFGYQRGYEQYF; cdr3_nt: TGTGCCAGCAGCTTTGGGTATCAGCGGGGCTACGAGCAGTACTTC
v_call: TRBV7-9; d_call: -; j_call: TRBJ2-5; clone_size: -; cdr3_aa: CASSLFSTAAPFWEETQYF; cdr3_nt: TGTGCCAGCAGCTTATTTTCGACGGCCGCCCCCTTTTGGGAAGAGACCCAGTACTTC
v_call: TRBV9; d_call: -; j_call: TRBJ2-5; clone_size: -; cdr3_aa: CASSPADLAMETQYF; cdr3_nt: TGTGCCAGCAGCCCCGCCGACTTGGCCATGGAGACCCAGTACTTC
v_call: TRBV2; d_call: -; j_call: TRBJ2-1; clone_size: -; cdr3_aa: CASSVPGESYNEQFF; cdr3_nt: TGTGCCAGCAGTGTACCCGGGGAATCCTACAATGAGCAGTTCTTC
v_call: TRBV6-1; d_call: -; j_call: TRBJ1-6; clone_size: few; cdr3_aa: CASSESEASGDSPLHF; cdr3_nt: TGTGCCAGCAGTGAAAGTGAAGCGTCCGGGGATTCACCCCTCCACTTT
v_call: TRBV11-2; d_call: TRBD2; j_call: TRBJ2-1; clone_size: -; cdr3_aa: CASSLGRREGYNEQFF; cdr3_nt: TGTGCCAGCAGCTTAGGGCGAAGGGAGGGATACAATGAGCAGTTCTTC
v_call: TRBV2; d_call: -; j_call: TRBJ2-1; clone_size: -; cdr3_aa: CASLPDYRINEQFF; cdr3_nt: TGTGCCAGCTTACCTGATTACAGGATTAATGAGCAGTTCTTC
v_call: TRBV19; d_call: -; j_call: TRBJ1-5; clone_size: -; cdr3_aa: CASTLGGGYQPQHF; cdr3_nt: TGTGCCAGTACCTTGGGTGGGGGCTATCAGCCCCAGCATTTT
v_call: TRBV6-1; d_call: -; j_call: TRBJ2-7; clone_size: -; cdr3_aa: CASLGPLQYF; cdr3_nt: TGTGCCAGTTTGGGACCGCTACAGTACTTC
v_call: TRBV2; d_call: -; j_call: TRBJ2-5; clone_size: once; cdr3_aa: CASSGGGYQETQYF; cdr3_nt: TGTGCCAGCAGTGGCGGCGGGTACCAAGAGACCCAGTACTTC